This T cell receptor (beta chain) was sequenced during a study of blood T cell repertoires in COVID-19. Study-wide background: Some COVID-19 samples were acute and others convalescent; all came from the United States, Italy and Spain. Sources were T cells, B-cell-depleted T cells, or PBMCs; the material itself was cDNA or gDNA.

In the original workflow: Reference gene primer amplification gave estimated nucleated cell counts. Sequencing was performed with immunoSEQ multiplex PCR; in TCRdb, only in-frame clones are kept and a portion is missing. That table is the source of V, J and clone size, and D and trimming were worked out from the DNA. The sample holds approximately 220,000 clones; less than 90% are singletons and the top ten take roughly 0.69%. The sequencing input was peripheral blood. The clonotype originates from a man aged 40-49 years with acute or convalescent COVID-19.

CDR3 sequence: CASSPSDRVETQYF. CDR3 in DNA: TGTGCCAGCAGCCCATCCGACAGGGTAGAGACCCAGTACTTC. V gene TRBV11-2 combines with J gene TRBJ2-5, with 7 positions matching TRBD1. Germline assignment: CDR1 SGHAT and CDR2 FQNNGV. CDR3 length: 14 amino acids. Unmatched junction bases numbered 7, after V lost 5 bases and J lost 4 bases.